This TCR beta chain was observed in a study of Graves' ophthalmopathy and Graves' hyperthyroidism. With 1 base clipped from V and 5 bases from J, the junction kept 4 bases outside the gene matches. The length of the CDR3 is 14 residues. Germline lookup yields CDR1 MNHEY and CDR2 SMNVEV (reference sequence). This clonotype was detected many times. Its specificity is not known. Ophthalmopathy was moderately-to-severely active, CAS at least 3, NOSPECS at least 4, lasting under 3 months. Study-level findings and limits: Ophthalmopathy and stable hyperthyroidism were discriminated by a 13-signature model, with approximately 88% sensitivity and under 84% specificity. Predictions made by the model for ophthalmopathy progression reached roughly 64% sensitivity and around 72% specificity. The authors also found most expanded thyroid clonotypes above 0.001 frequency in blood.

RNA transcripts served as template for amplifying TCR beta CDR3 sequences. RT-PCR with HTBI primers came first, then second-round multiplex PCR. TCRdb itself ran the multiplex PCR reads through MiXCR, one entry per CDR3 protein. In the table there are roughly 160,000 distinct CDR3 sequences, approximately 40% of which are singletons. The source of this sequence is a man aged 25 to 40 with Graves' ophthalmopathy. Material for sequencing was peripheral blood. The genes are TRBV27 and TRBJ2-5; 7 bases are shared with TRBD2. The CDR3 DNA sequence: TGTGCCAGCAGTTTATTCGGCGGGAGTGAGACCCAGTACTTC. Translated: CASSLFGGSETQYF.